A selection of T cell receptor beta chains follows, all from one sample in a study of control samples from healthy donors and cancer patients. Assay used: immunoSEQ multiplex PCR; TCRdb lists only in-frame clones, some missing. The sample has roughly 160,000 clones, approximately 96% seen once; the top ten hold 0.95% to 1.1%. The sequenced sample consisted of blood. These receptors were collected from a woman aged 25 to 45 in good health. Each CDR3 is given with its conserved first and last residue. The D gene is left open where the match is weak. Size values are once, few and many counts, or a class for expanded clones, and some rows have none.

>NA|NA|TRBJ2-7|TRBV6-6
TGTGCCAGCAGGATCCGGGACGCCAAGGGCGAGCAGTACTTC
CASRIRDAKGEQYF
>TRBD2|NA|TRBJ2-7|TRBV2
TGTGCCAGCAGTGACTGGTCGGGAGGGCCTGGCGAGCAGTACTTC
CASSDWSGGPGEQYF
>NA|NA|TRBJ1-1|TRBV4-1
TGCGCCAGCAGCCAAGTGGGCGGAGGTGAAGCTTTCTTT
CASSQVGGGEAFF
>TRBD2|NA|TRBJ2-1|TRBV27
TGTGCCAGCAGTTTTCGCGGGACTACATACAATGAGCAGTTCTTC
CASSFRGTTYNEQFF
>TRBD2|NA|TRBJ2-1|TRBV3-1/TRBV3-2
TGTGCCAGCAGCCAAGAGGTCGGGACTACCGGTCCCGGGTTAGGCAATGAGCAGTTCTTC
CASSQEVGTTGPGLGNEQFF
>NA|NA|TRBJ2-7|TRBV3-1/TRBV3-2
TGTGCCAGCAGCCAAGGCTACGAGCAGTACTTC
CASSQGYEQYF
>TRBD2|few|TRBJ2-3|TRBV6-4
TGTGCCAGCAGTGACTCTAGCGGGGGGAGCACAGATACGCAGTATTTT
CASSDSSGGSTDTQYF
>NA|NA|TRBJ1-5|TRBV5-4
TGTGCCAGCAGCTTGTCGCCAGGGGGCAATCAGCCCCAGCATTTT
CASSLSPGGNQPQHF
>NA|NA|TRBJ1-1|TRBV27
TGTGCCAGCAGTCCATATCGGGGACTGGGCCTTTTCGGGAACACTGAAGCTTTCTTT
CASSPYRGLGLFGNTEAFF
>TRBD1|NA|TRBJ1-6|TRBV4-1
TGCGCCAGCAGCCAAGCCCCGGGACAGACCGTTTCACCCCTCCACTTT
CASSQAPGQTVSPLHF
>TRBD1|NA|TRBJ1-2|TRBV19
TGTGCCAGTAGTACGGACAGGGGTTATAGTGGCTACACCTTC
CASSTDRGYSGYTF
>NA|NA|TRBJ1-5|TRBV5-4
TGTGCCAGCAGCTTGTGGGGCGGCAATCAGCCCCAGCATTTT
CASSLWGGNQPQHF
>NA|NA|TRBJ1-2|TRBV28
TGTGCCAGCCGAGACTCAATGATTAACTATGGCTACACCTTC
CASRDSMINYGYTF
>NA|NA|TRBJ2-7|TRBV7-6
TGTGCCAGCAGCTCTAGCTCCTACGAGCAGTACTTC
CASSSSSYEQYF
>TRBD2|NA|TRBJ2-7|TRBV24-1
TGTGCCACCAGTGACCGTAGGACTAGCGACGAGCAGTACTTC
CATSDRRTSDEQYF
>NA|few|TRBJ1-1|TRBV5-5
TGTGCCAGCAGCTTAGGGATGAACACTGAAGCTTTCTTT
CASSLGMNTEAFF
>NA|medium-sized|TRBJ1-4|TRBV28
TGTGCCAGCAGTTCTCCAGGGGAGACTAATGAAAAACTGTTTTTT
CASSSPGETNEKLFF
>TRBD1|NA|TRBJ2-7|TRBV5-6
TGTGCCAGCAGCTTGTATATTGAGACAGGGGGCATTTACGAGCAGTACTTC
CASSLYIETGGIYEQYF
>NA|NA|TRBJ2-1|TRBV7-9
TGTGCCAGCAGCTCCCGGGGCTTTAACAATGAGCAGTTCTTC
CASSSRGFNNEQFF